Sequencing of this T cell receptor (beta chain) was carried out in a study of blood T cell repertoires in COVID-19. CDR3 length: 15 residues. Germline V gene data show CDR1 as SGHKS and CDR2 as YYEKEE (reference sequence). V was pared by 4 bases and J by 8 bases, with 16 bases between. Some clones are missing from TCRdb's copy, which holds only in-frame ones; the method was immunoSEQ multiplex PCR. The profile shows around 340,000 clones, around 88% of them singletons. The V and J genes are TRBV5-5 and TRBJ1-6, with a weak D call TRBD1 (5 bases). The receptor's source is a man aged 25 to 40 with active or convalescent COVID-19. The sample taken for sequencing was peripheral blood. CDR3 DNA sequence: TGTGCCAGCAGCCGGGAGGGGTCGGAGGATTCACCCCTCCACTTT. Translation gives CASSREGSEDSPLHF. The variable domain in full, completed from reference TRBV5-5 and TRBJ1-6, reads DAGVTQSPTHLIKTRGQQVTLRCSPISGHKSVSWYQQVLGQGPQFIFQYYEKEERGRGNFPDRFSARQFPNYSSELNVNALLLGDSALYLCASSREGSEDSPLHFGNGTRLTVT.